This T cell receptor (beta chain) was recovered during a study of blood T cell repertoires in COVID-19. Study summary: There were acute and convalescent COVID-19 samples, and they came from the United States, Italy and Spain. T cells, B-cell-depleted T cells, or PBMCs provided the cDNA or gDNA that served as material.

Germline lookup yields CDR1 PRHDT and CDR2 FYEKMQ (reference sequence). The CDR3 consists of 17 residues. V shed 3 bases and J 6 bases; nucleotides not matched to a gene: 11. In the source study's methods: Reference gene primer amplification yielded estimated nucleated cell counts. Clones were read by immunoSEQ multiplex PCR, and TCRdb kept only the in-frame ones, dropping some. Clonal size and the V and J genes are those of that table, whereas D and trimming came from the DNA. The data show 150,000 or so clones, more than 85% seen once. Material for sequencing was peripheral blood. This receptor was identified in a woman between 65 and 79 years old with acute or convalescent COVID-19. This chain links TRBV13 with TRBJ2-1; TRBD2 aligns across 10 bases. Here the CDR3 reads CASSFRVAGGLANEQFF. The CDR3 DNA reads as TGTGCCAGCAGCTTTAGGGTAGCGGGGGGCCTCGCCAATGAGCAGTTCTTC.